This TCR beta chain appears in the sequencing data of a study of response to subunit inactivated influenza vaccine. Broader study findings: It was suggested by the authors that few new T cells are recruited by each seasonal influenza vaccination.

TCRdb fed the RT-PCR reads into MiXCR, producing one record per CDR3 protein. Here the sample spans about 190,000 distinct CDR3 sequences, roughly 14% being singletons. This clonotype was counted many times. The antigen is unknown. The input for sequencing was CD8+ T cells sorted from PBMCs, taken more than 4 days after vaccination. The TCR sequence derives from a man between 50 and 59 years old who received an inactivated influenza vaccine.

The DNA of the CDR3 is TGTGCCAGCAGTCCCCAGCCCGGGGAGCTGTTTTTT. Residues: CASSPQPGELFF. The chain employs TRBV28 and TRBJ2-2; D not certain. The V end lost 5 bases, the J end lost 6 bases, and 7 bases lay between the germline ends. The CDR3 consists of 12 residues. From germline, CDR1 is MDHEN and CDR2 SYDVKM. Together with reference TRBV28 and TRBJ2-2, the CDR3 gives the full variable domain: DVKVTQSSRYLVKRTGEKVFLECVQDMDHENMFWYRQDPGLGLRLIYFSYDVKMKEKGDIPEGYSVSREKKERFSLILESASTNQTSMYLCASSPQPGELFFGEGSRLTVL.